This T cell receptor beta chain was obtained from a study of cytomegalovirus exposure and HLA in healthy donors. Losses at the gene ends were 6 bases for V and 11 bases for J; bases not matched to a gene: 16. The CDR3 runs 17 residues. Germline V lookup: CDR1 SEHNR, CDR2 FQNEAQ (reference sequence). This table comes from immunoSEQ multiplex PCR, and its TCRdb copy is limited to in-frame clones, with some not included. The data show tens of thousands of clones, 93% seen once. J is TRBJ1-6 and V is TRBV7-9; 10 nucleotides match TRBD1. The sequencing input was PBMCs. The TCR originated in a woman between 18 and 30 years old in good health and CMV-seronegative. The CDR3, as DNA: TGTGCCAGCAGTTACCTAGGGGGACAGGGGTTCAGGACACCCCTCCACTTT. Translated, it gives CASSYLGGQGFRTPLHF. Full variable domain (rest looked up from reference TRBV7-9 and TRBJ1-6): DTGVSQNPRHKITKRGQNVTFRCDPISEHNRLYWYRQTLGQGPEFLTYFQNEAQLEKSRLLSDRFSAERPKGSFSTLEIQRTEQGDSAMYLCASSYLGGQGFRTPLHFGNGTRLTVT.